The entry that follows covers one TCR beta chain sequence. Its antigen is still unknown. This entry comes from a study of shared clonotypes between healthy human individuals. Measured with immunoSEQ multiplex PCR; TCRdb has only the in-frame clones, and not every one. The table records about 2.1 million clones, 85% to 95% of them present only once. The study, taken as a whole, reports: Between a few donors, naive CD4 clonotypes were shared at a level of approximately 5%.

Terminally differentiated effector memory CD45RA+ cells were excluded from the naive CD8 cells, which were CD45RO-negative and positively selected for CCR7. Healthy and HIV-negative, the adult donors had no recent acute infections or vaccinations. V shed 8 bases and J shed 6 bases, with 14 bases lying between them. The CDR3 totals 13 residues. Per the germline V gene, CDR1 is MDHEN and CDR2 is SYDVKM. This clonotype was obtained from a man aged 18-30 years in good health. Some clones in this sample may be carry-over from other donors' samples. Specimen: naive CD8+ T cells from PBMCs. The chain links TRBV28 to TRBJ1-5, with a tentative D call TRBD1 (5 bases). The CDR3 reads CASRQGLRQPQHF. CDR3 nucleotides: TGTGCCAGCCGCCAGGGCTTACGTCAGCCCCAGCATTTT.